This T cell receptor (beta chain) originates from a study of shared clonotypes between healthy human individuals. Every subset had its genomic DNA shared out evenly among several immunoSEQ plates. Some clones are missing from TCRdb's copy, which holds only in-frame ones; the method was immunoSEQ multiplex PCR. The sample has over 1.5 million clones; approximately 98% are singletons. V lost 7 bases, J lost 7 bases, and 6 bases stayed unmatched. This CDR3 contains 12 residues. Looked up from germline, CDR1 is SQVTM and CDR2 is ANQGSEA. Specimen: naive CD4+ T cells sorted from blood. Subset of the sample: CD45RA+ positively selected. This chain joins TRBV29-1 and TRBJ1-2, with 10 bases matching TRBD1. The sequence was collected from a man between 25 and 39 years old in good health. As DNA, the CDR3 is TGCAGCGCTCAGGGACAGGGGACTGGCTACACCTTC. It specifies CSAQGQGTGYTF.